This is a list of T cell receptor beta chains from one sample in a study of early T cells in non-severe SARS-CoV-2 infection. TCRdb itself ran the 5' RACE reads through MiXCR, one entry per CDR3 protein. Of approximately 98,000 distinct CDR3 sequences in the sample, about 12% are singletons; the top ten hold around 3%. The sequenced material came from whole blood. The receptor source for this set is an adult who was a healthcare worker with PCR-confirmed SARS-CoV-2 infection or an uninfected control (not recorded which). Each CDR3 is given with its conserved first and last residue. A D gene is named only where the DNA matches it firmly. The size field is filled for only some rows; it gives once, few, many or a size class.

TRBD1 TRBJ2-2 many TRBV2 TGTGCCACTGGGACAGAAGCCGGGGAGCTGTTTTTT CATGTEAGELFF
TRBD2 TRBJ2-1 many TRBV20-1 TGCAGTGCTAGAGATTCAGCGGGAGGGTTTGAGCAGTTCTTC CSARDSAGGFEQFF
TRBD2 TRBJ2-1 few TRBV28 TGTGCCAGCAGTTTATCGAGGGCTAGCGGGAGCGATGAGCAGTTCTTC CASSLSRASGSDEQFF
- TRBJ2-7 few TRBV7-9 TGTGCCAGCAGCTTAGGCCTACGACAGTCCTACGAGCAGTACTTC CASSLGLRQSYEQYF
- TRBJ2-7 few TRBV11-2 TGTGCCAGCAGCCAACTAAGGGGAAAGATGTACGAGCAGTACTTC CASSQLRGKMYEQYF
TRBD2 TRBJ2-3 - TRBV5-1 TGCGCCAGCAGCGTGACTAGCGGGGGGAGAGATACGCAGTATTTT CASSVTSGGRDTQYF
- TRBJ2-6 few TRBV7-6 TGTGCCAGCAGCCCCATCCCCTCTGGGGCCAACGTCCTGACTTTC CASSPIPSGANVLTF
TRBD1 TRBJ1-2 few TRBV11-3 TGTGCCAGCAGCTACGGACAGGGGGAGATCTATGGCTACACCTTC CASSYGQGEIYGYTF
TRBD1 TRBJ2-7 - TRBV11-2 TGTGCCAGCAGTTCGACCGGGACAGGGGCGTTTCCATTCGAGCAGTACTTC CASSSTGTGAFPFEQYF
- TRBJ2-2 many TRBV28 TGTGCCAGCAGTTTAGTCACCGGGGAGCTGTTTTTT CASSLVTGELFF
- TRBJ1-2 few TRBV29-1 TGCAGCGTTGAAGATCATGGAGGCTACACCTTC CSVEDHGGYTF
TRBD1 TRBJ1-5 - TRBV5-1 TGCGCCAGCAGTCCCGGGACAGGGCTCGCTCAGCCCCAGCATTTT CASSPGTGLAQPQHF
TRBD2 TRBJ2-1 many TRBV11-2 TGTGCCAGCAGCCCCGGGTTTGGGCTAGCGGGGTCTCCTGACTACAATGAGCAGTTCTTC CASSPGFGLAGSPDYNEQFF
TRBD2 TRBJ2-1 few TRBV5-1 TGCGCCAGCAGCCTGAGACTAGCGGGAAGGAGCTCCTACAATGAGCAGTTCTTC CASSLRLAGRSSYNEQFF
TRBD2 TRBJ2-1 many TRBV11-2 TGTGCCAGCAGCTTTAGGGTGGTAGCGGGGGCCCTCTCCTACAATGAGCAGTTCTTC CASSFRVVAGALSYNEQFF
TRBD2 TRBJ2-1 many TRBV11-3 TGTGCCAGCAGCCCCCGGAGGACTAGCGGGTACTCCTACAATGAGCAGTTCTTC CASSPRRTSGYSYNEQFF
TRBD1 TRBJ1-2 few TRBV27 TGTGCCAGCAGCCCGGACAGGGTTGACTATGGCTACACCTTC CASSPDRVDYGYTF
- TRBJ1-1 few TRBV10-2 TGCGCCAGCAGTGAGATAAAGCGGCCCGAAGCTTTCTTT CASSEIKRPEAFF
TRBD1 TRBJ1-6 - TRBV5-1 TGCGCCAGCAGCTCACTGGCCGGGACAGGTTCTTCACCCCTCCACTTT CASSSLAGTGSSPLHF
TRBD1 TRBJ1-1 - TRBV4-2 TGTGCCAGCAGCCGGAGCCTGACAGGGGAGGGCACTGAAGCTTTCTTT CASSRSLTGEGTEAFF
- TRBJ1-1 few TRBV28 TGTGCCAGCAGGCGGGACACTGGCAACACTGAAGCTTTCTTT CASRRDTGNTEAFF
TRBD2 TRBJ2-3 many TRBV7-2 TGTGCCAGCAGCTTAGGGCTAGCGGGGACTGAGACAAATACGCAGTATTTT CASSLGLAGTETNTQYF
TRBD1 TRBJ1-5 - TRBV7-2 TGTGCCAGCAGCTTACCGGGCCGACCGGGACAGGGAAACAATCAGCCCCAGCATTTT CASSLPGRPGQGNNQPQHF
- TRBJ2-2 many TRBV2 TGTGCCAGCAGTGGGGGTGAAGTGAGTCCCGGGGAGCTGTTTTTT CASSGGEVSPGELFF
TRBD1 TRBJ2-5 few TRBV15 TGTGCCACCAGCAGATCGGACAGGGGGCTGATGGTGACCCAGTACTTC CATSRSDRGLMVTQYF
- TRBJ1-2 many TRBV28 TGTGCCAGCAGTCCTACAGGGACCTATGGCTACACCTTC CASSPTGTYGYTF
- TRBJ2-7 - TRBV10-1 TGCGCCAGCAGTGAGTCCTGGACATCTGTCTACGAGCAGTACTTC CASSESWTSVYEQYF
- TRBJ2-6 - TRBV11-2 TGTGCCAGCAGCTTATCCCCCCACTCTGGGGCCAACGTCCTGACTTTC CASSLSPHSGANVLTF
- TRBJ2-7 few TRBV29-1 TGCAGCGTTGTCAGGCCCTCACACTCGTACGAGCAGTACTTC CSVVRPSHSYEQYF
- TRBJ2-1 - TRBV19 TGTGCCAGTAGTAGGAACAGGATCCCCAGCTCCTACAATGAGCAGTTCTTC CASSRNRIPSSYNEQFF
TRBD1 TRBJ1-2 few TRBV6-6 TGTGCCAGCACAGACAGGGGTCTTAACTATGGCTACACCTTC CASTDRGLNYGYTF
- TRBJ1-5 many TRBV28 TGTGCCAGCAGTTTGGGGAATCAGCCCCAGCATTTT CASSLGNQPQHF
- TRBJ2-5 few TRBV6-6 TGTGCCAGCAGTTTAACAGGGCTGGAGACCCAGTACTTC CASSLTGLETQYF
- TRBJ1-4 - TRBV10-3 TGTGCCATCAGTGACGCAACTAATGAAAAACTGTTTTTT CAISDATNEKLFF
- TRBJ2-7 - TRBV9 TGTGCCAGCAGTCCGGGGAGCGTCTCCTACGAGCAGTACTTC CASSPGSVSYEQYF
- TRBJ1-5 - TRBV6-5 TGTGCCAGCAGTTACTCGGGGGTAAGCAATCAGCCCCAGCATTTT CASSYSGVSNQPQHF
TRBD2 TRBJ2-1 - TRBV29-1 TGCAGCGTTGGGGCGGGGGGACCCTCGGATGAGCAGTTCTTC CSVGAGGPSDEQFF
- TRBJ1-5 - TRBV6-1 TGTGCTACAGGGCTAAATCAGCCCCAGCATTTT CATGLNQPQHF
- TRBJ1-1 - TRBV12-3/TRBV12-4 TGTGCCAGCAACATGAGGAACACTGAAGCTTTCTTT CASNMRNTEAFF
- TRBJ2-1 many TRBV2 TGTGCCAGCAGAACCGGGACATTTTATGAGCAGTTCTTC CASRTGTFYEQFF
- TRBJ2-1 many TRBV5-1 TGCGCCAGCAGCTACCGGGACACCTCCTACAATGAGCAGTTCTTC CASSYRDTSYNEQFF
- TRBJ1-3 many TRBV12-3/TRBV12-4 TGTGCCAGCAGTTTAGCGCGCCATGCGAGCTCTGGAAACACCATATATTTT CASSLARHASSGNTIYF
TRBD1 TRBJ1-1 many TRBV20-1 TGCAGTGCTTTTGCTGCCTCCCTCAGGGGGCTGAGCACTGAAGCTTTCTTT CSAFAASLRGLSTEAFF
- TRBJ1-4 few TRBV11-1 TGTGCCAGCACCTCCCTCCGAGAAAAACTGTTTTTT CASTSLREKLFF
- TRBJ1-1 - TRBV25-1 TGTGCCACCCGGGGGGGGAACACTGAAGCTTTCTTT CATRGGNTEAFF
- TRBJ2-1 few TRBV10-3 TGTGCCATCACTAATGACACCTACAATGAGCAGTTCTTC CAITNDTYNEQFF
TRBD2 TRBJ2-2 - TRBV10-2 TGCGCCAGCAGTGGCTCGGGACTAGCGGGCTTGACCGGGGAGCTGTTTTTT CASSGSGLAGLTGELFF
- TRBJ2-1 many TRBV7-6 TGTGCCAGCAGCCAGTTGGCCCCGAGCGGGAATGAGCAGTTCTTC CASSQLAPSGNEQFF
- TRBJ2-1 many TRBV20-1 TGCAGTGCTGCACCTCCCAGGACCTCCAGCCGCGGTGAGCAGTTCTTC CSAAPPRTSSRGEQFF
- TRBJ2-5 - TRBV7-9 TGTGCCAGCAGCCCCCCGGGATACCAAGCGACCCAGTACTTC CASSPPGYQATQYF
- TRBJ1-1 many TRBV11-2 TGTGCCAGCAGTCGCAGGGGGAACACTGAAGCTTTCTTT CASSRRGNTEAFF
- TRBJ2-1 many TRBV11-3 TGTGCCAGCGGCGGGGGCGCCTACAATGAGCAGTTCTTC CASGGGAYNEQFF
TRBD2 TRBJ2-1 - TRBV6-2/TRBV6-3 TGTGCCAGCAGGATAGGACTAGCGGGGGGCCAACCCTTGGGGTCCTACAATGAGCAGTTCTTC CASRIGLAGGQPLGSYNEQFF